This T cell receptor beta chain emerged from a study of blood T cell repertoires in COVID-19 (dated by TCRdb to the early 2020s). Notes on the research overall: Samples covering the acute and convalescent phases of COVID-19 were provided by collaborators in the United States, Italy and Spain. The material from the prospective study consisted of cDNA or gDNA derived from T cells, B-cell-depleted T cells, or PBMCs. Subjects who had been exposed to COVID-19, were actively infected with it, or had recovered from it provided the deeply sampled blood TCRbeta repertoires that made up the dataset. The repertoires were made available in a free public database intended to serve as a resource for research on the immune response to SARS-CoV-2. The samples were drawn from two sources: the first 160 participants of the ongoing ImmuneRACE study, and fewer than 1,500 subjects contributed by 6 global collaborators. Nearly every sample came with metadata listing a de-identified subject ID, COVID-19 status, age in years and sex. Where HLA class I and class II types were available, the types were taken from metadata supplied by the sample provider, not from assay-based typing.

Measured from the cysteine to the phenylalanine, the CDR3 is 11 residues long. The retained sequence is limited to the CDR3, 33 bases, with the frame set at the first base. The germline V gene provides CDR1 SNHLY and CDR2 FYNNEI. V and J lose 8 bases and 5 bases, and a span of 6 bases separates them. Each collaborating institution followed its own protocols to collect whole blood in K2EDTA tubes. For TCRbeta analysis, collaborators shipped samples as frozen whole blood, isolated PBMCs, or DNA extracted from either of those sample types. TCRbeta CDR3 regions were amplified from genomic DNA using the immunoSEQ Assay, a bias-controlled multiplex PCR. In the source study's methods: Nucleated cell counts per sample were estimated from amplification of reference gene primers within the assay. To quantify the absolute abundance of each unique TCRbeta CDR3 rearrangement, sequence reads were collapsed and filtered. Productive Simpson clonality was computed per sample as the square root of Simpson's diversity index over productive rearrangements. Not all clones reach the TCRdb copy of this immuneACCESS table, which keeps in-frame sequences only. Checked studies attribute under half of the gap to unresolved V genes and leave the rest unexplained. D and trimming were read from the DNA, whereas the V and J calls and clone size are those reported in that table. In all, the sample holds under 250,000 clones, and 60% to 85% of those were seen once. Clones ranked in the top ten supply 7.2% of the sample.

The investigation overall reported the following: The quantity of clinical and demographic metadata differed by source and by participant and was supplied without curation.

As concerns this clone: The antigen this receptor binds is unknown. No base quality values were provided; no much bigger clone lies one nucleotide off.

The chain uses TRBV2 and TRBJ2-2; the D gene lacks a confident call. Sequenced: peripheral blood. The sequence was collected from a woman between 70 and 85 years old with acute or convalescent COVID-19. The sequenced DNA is TGTGCCAGCCTAGATACCGGGGAGCTGTTTTTT. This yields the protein CASLDTGELFF.